The following is a T cell receptor (beta chain) sequence with its context. Trimming shortened V by 4 bases and J by 7 bases, and 13 bases separated the two germline ends. CDR3 size: 14 residues. Germline V CDR1 and CDR2: KGHSH, LQKENI. Sequencing was performed with immunoSEQ multiplex PCR; in TCRdb, only in-frame clones are kept and a portion is missing. The table shows about 440,000 clones, with approximately 89% occurring only once. The sample is drawn from a study of blood T cell repertoires in COVID-19. The sequenced material came from peripheral blood. The V gene is TRBV18, the J gene TRBJ2-2, with D possibly TRBD1 on 5 matching bases. The TCR comes from a woman aged 50 to 60 with COVID-19, enrolled during active disease. The DNA for the CDR3 is TGTGCCAGCTCACGACAGCCCAGTGGCGGGGAGCTGTTTTTT. Protein sequence: CASSRQPSGGELFF.